The clone carrying this T cell receptor (beta chain) was counted many times. Its specificity is unknown. Germline lookup yields CDR1 SGHDN and CDR2 FVKESK. V lost 3 bases to trimming and J lost 10 bases; unmatched junction nucleotides: 6. The CDR3 loop spans 15 amino acids. Individual cDNA molecules in this library carried unique molecular identifiers. One entry per CDR3 protein, called by TCRdb with MiXCR from the RACE reads. The profile shows 240,000 or so distinct CDR3 sequences, approximately 8.4% of them singletons. This sample is part of a study of human T cells and chemical hapten exposure. Study-wide findings and caveats: Given that the donors had alopecia, their immune response may differ from that seen in healthy people. TCRs above 1 in 1000 frequency did not change with DPC sensitization.

The time point was: pre-sensitization, week 0. Indicated treatment: therapeutic diphenylcyclopropenone sensitization with weekly scalp DPC. This chain joins TRBV14 and TRBJ2-1, with TRBD2 identical over 13 bases. Source: whole blood, taken in connection with sensitization to the hapten diphenylcyclopropenone (DPC). This TCR was sampled from a woman in her thirties or forties with alopecia areata. Some clones in this sample may be carry-over from other donors' samples. The CDR3 DNA follows: TGTGCCAGCAGCCAGGGGACTAGCGGGATTCGGGAGCAGTTCTTC. It specifies CASSQGTSGIREQFF.